The 10 T cell receptor beta chains reported below all come from one sample, sequenced in a study of T cells after yellow fever vaccination. TCRdb used MiXCR to reprocess the 5' RACE reads, holding one entry per CDR3 protein. Of roughly 160,000 distinct CDR3 sequences detected, around 9.7% appear once; the ten largest clones hold 35% to 40%. This sample comprised CD8+ T cells sorted from PBMCs, obtained 45 days after the yellow fever booster vaccination. Receptors originate from a man between 18 and 35 years old who received the YFV17D yellow fever vaccine.

V usage is TRBV5-4 and J usage is TRBJ2-2, with a tentative D call TRBD2 (5 bases). Germline CDR1 is SGHNT and CDR2 is YYREEE (reference sequence). Trimming pared 4 bases from V and 4 bases from J, leaving 11 bases between. The CDR3 is made up of 14 amino acids. CDR3 in amino acids: CASSDWTATGELFF. CDR3 nucleotides: TGTGCCAGCAGCGATTGGACTGCCACCGGGGAGCTGTTTTTT.

The gene calls are TRBV6-2 or TRBV6-3 and TRBJ1-1; 8 bases agree with TRBD1. CDR1 MNHEY and CDR2 SVGEGT come from the germline V gene. This CDR3 contains 14 residues. The V and J ends lost 5 bases and 5 bases, in that order; junction bases with no gene match: 7. In nucleotides, the CDR3 is TGTGCCAGCAGTCCCAGGGGGCTTGGGACTGAAGCTTTCTTT. Its protein product is CASSPRGLGTEAFF.

A few counts support this clonotype. The V call is TRBV29-1, the J call TRBJ2-5; D is unresolved. This CDR3 spans 10 amino acids. V shed 6 bases and J shed 5 bases, with 7 bases lying between them. Germline CDR1 and CDR2: SQVTM and ANQGSEA. CDR3 coding DNA: TGCAGCGTACACGGGGAGACCCAGTACTTC. Amino acids: CSVHGETQYF.

In this sample, this clonotype turned up a few times. The chain combines TRBV10-3 with TRBJ2-3; 10 bases agree with TRBD1. The germline CDR1 and CDR2 sequences are ENHRY and SYGVKD. The CDR3 runs 17 residues. V was pared by 3 bases and J by 4 bases, with 10 bases of the junction left unmatched. CDR3 DNA sequence: TGTGCCATCAGTGACCCAGGGACAGGGGTTCTCGCAGATACGCAGTATTTT. Translating gives CAISDPGTGVLADTQYF.

The CDR3 is CASSRGGPDEQYF. As DNA, the CDR3 is TGTGCCAGCAGCCGCGGGGGGCCGGACGAGCAGTACTTC. The chain links TRBV7-2 to TRBJ2-7, with 8 bases that match TRBD2. Germline V CDR1 and CDR2: SGHTA, FQGNSA. The J segment lost 5 bases and the V segment lost 5 bases, leaving 5 bases of the junction unmatched. CDR3 size: 13 residues. Full variable domain (missing parts from reference TRBV7-2 and TRBJ2-7): GAGVSQSPSNKVTEKGKDVELRCDPISGHTALYWYRQSLGQGLEFLIYFQGNSAPDKSGLPSDRFSAERTGGSVSTLTIQRTQQEDSAVYLCASSRGGPDEQYFGPGTRLTVT.

V gene TRBV20-1 combines with J gene TRBJ2-3, with no clear D. This CDR3 is 14 amino acids long. Germline V gives CDR1 DFQATT, CDR2 SNEGSKA (reference sequence). The ends were cut back, 7 bases at V and 2 bases at J, with 16 bases in the middle. CDR3 nucleotide sequence: TGCAGTGTCGGCTTCCGGTCTACCACAGATACGCAGTATTTT. This translates into CSVGFRSTTDTQYF.

This clonotype was seen many times. This chain joins TRBV5-5 and TRBJ2-5, with TRBD2 matching 7 bases. The CDR3 length is 14 residues. The V segment lost 4 bases and the J segment 3 bases; nucleotides outside the gene matches: 6. Looked up from germline, CDR1 is SGHKS and CDR2 is YYEKEE (reference sequence). CDR3 nucleotide sequence: TGTGCCAGCAGCCCTGGGACTATCGAAGAGACCCAGTACTTC. The encoded protein is CASSPGTIEETQYF.

In its sample, this clonotype was seen a few times. The genes are TRBV11-2 and TRBJ2-5, with TRBD1 as a possible D gene (6 bases). Germline lookup yields CDR1 SGHAT and CDR2 FQNNGV. CDR3 length: 15 residues. V lost 4 bases and J lost 2, with 14 bases in between. CDR3 loop: CASSSTNRDQETQYF. CDR3 in DNA: TGTGCCAGCAGCTCGACGAACAGGGATCAAGAGACCCAGTACTTC. Supplemented by reference TRBV11-2 and TRBJ2-5, the full variable domain reads EAGVAQSPRYKIIEKRQSVAFWCNPISGHATLYWYQQILGQGPKLLIQFQNNGVVDDSQLPKDRFSAERLKGVDSTLKIQPAKLEDSAVYLCASSSTNRDQETQYFGPGTRLLVL.

V usage is TRBV6-2 or TRBV6-3 and J usage is TRBJ2-6, with D unclear. CDR1 is MNHEY and CDR2 is SVGEGT in the germline V gene. The ends were cut back, 10 bases at V and 4 bases at J, with 11 bases in the middle. The CDR3 runs to 13 residues. The CDR3 sequence: CATHLGGANVLTF. The CDR3 bases are TGTGCCACCCACTTAGGAGGGGCCAACGTCCTGACTTTC.

The V gene is TRBV7-9, the J gene TRBJ2-7, with TRBD1 matching 7 bases. The V gene's germline CDR1 is SEHNR and CDR2 FQNEAQ (reference sequence). Trimming removed 5 bases from V and 1 base from J; junction bases left unmatched: 5. The CDR3 extends over 14 amino acids. DNA for the CDR3: TGTGCCAGCAGCCAGACAGGGCGATCCTACGAGCAGTACTTC. Its translation is CASSQTGRSYEQYF.